What follows are 22 T cell receptor beta chains derived from one specimen sequenced in a study of T cells in Graves' hyperthyroidism and ophthalmopathy. Amplification targeted TCR beta CDR3 regions from RNA transcripts. HTBI primers were the set used in a first-round RT-PCR of the TCR CDR3. TCRdb ran MiXCR on the multiplex PCR reads and lists one entry per CDR3 protein. The profile shows 80,000 to 100,000 distinct CDR3 sequences, around 37% of them singletons. The sample taken for sequencing was peripheral blood or thyroid tissue (not recorded which). Source of these receptors: a woman in her 30s with Graves' hyperthyroidism.

V usage is TRBV7-9 and J usage is TRBJ1-1, with a weak D call TRBD1 (5 bases). The V gene lost 4 bases and the J gene lost 8 bases, with 14 bases spanning the gap. Germline V gene data show CDR1 as SEHNR and CDR2 as FQNEAQ (reference sequence). The CDR3 totals 13 residues. Here the CDR3 DNA reads TGTGCCAGCAGCTCAGACGGGGGAACCGAAGCTTTCTTT. Translation gives CASSSDGGTEAFF.

A few counts support this clonotype. The chain combines TRBV10-2 with TRBJ2-7; D not resolved. The ends were cut back, 0 bases at V and 2 bases at J, with 5 bases in the middle. The CDR3 length is 13 residues. CDR1 and CDR2 (germline): WSHSY, SAAADI. The CDR3 reads CASSESDPYEQYF. CDR3 nucleotides: TGCGCCAGCAGTGAGTCCGACCCCTACGAGCAGTACTTC.

At least ten counts were recorded for this clonotype. The V call is TRBV27, the J call TRBJ1-5; D is uncertain. V dropped 10 bases and J dropped 4 bases, with 11 bases sitting between them. The germline V gene has CDR1 MNHEY and CDR2 SMNVEV (reference sequence). This CDR3 region has 12 residues. The CDR3 region has the DNA TGTGCCACCCAACTAGGAAATCAGCCCCAGCATTTT. The encoded protein is CATQLGNQPQHF.

This rearrangement joins TRBV7-2 to TRBJ1-5; D gene unclear. The CDR3 is 15 amino acids. Deletions cut 5 bases from V and 5 bases from J, with 16 bases between. Germline V gives CDR1 SGHTA, CDR2 FQGNSA. For the CDR3, the DNA is TGTGCCAGCAGCACTGGATCGACAAGTTATCAGCCCCAGCATTTT. It codes for CASSTGSTSYQPQHF.

This clonotype was picked up a small number of times. The chain combines TRBV15 with TRBJ2-7, with D possibly TRBD1 on 6 matching bases. The CDR3 is 13 amino acids. Germline CDR1 reads LNHNV; CDR2 reads YYDKDF (reference sequence). Trimming removed 3 bases at V and 4 bases at J, with 10 bases between. CDR3: CATSSRTEYEQYF. DNA for the CDR3: TGTGCCACCAGCAGCCGGACAGAGTACGAGCAGTACTTC.

This clonotype appeared many times. The chain employs TRBV9 and TRBJ1-4; TRBD1 might be the D (6 bases). Trimming shortened V by 4 bases and J by 6 bases, and 13 bases separated the two germline ends. The CDR3 is 14 residues long. The germline V gene encodes CDR1 SGDLS and CDR2 YYNGEE. CDR3 loop: CASSPTGGDEKLFF. The CDR3 coding sequence is TGTGCCAGCAGCCCCACGGGGGGCGATGAAAAACTGTTTTTT.

This clonotype occurred many times. This sequence joins TRBV10-3 and TRBJ1-2, with a possible D match to TRBD1 (6 bases). Germline assignment: CDR1 ENHRY and CDR2 SYGVKD. The CDR3 contains 14 residues. With 3 bases removed from V and 6 bases from J, the gap between germline ends came to 14 bases. The chain's CDR3 is CAISDLQGFDGYTF. CDR3 in DNA: TGTGCCATCAGTGACCTACAGGGCTTCGATGGCTACACCTTC.

This clonotype showed up many times. The chain has TRBV19 and TRBJ1-2, with 7 bases that match TRBD1. V dropped 6 bases and J dropped 6; count of bases not matched to a gene: 1. The CDR3 covers 11 residues. Germline lookup yields CDR1 LNHDA and CDR2 SQIVND (reference sequence). CDR3 region: CASRTGNGYTF. CDR3 nucleotide sequence: TGTGCCAGTAGGACAGGGAATGGCTACACCTTC.

This clonotype came up a few times. This chain joins TRBV7-6 and TRBJ1-3; D remains unclear. Germline V gene sequence: CDR1 SGHVS, CDR2 FNYEAQ. The germline V and J ends were trimmed by 5 bases and 0 bases, with 11 bases remaining between them. CDR3 length equals 15 residues. The CDR3 is CASSPILSSGNTIYF. The CDR3 coding sequence is TGTGCCAGCAGCCCGATCCTTTCCTCTGGAAACACCATATATTTT.

The chain recombines TRBV15 with TRBJ2-5, with D possibly being TRBD2 (5 bases). This CDR3 spans 13 amino acids. V lost 3 bases, J lost 4 bases, and 9 bases lay in between. Germline loops: CDR1 LNHNV, CDR2 YYDKDF (reference sequence). This CDR3 is CATSSRTSETQYF. The CDR3 nucleotides read TGTGCCACCAGCAGCCGGACTTCAGAGACCCAGTACTTC.

In the case of this clonotype: A single base separates this from a much larger clone, so it may be a read error. J is TRBJ2-2 and V is TRBV19, with D possibly matching TRBD2 (6 bases). CDR1 is LNHDA, CDR2 SQIVND, per germline (reference sequence). V dropped 8 bases and J dropped 4 bases, with 17 bases sitting between them. The CDR3 covers 15 residues. The CDR3 protein is CASGARLGGTGELFF. For the CDR3, the DNA is TGTGCCAGTGGTGCCCGACTAGGTGGCACCGGGGAGCTGTTTTTT.

This clonotype has a count of ten or more. This rearrangement joins TRBV15 to TRBJ1-5, with TRBD1 as a possible D gene (6 bases). Trimming stripped 1 base from V and 7 bases from J, with 20 bases between. Per the germline V gene, CDR1 is LNHNV and CDR2 is YYDKDF (reference sequence). CDR3 length equals 17 residues. This CDR3 is CATSRGRGALVMQPQHF. CDR3 bases: TGTGCCACCAGCAGAGGTCGGGGGGCGTTAGTTATGCAGCCCCAGCATTTT.

In regard to this clonotype: It may be a read error: a sequence one base away is much more abundant. The chain uses TRBV30 and TRBJ2-5, with D hard to call. With 1 base removed from V and 5 bases from J, the gap between germline ends came to 14 bases. This CDR3 comprises 14 residues. Germline V CDR1 and CDR2: GTSNPN, SVGIG (reference sequence). The chain's CDR3 is CAWSGTPSGETQYF. As DNA, the CDR3 is TGTGCCTGGAGTGGTACCCCGTCCGGGGAGACCCAGTACTTC. The complete variable domain, with remaining parts taken from reference TRBV30 and TRBJ2-5, reads SQTIHQWPATLVQPVGSPLSLECTVEGTSNPNLYWYRQAAGRGLQLLFYSVGIGQISSEVPQNLSASRPQDRQFILSSKKLLLSDSGFYLCAWSGTPSGETQYFGPGTRLLVL.

This clonotype was seen many times. The V gene is TRBV2, the J gene TRBJ1-2; the D is unclear. The length of the CDR3 is 13 residues. The germline V gene has CDR1 SNHLY and CDR2 FYNNEI. V dropped 6 bases and J dropped 6 bases, with 14 bases sitting between them. Here the CDR3 DNA reads TGTGCCAGCAGACCTACGGGAGAACATGGCTACACCTTC. Its translation is CASRPTGEHGYTF.

The chain uses TRBV12-3 or TRBV12-4 and TRBJ1-6, with 7 bases identical to TRBD1. J gave up 9 bases and V 5 bases, and 10 bases lay outside the gene matches. The CDR3 runs 15 residues. DNA for the CDR3: TGTGCCAGCAGTACCCCGACAGGGATGGGTTCACCCCTCCACTTT. Translation: CASSTPTGMGSPLHF.

This clonotype has at least ten counts. This rearrangement joins TRBV27 to TRBJ2-7; D not certain. Germline values: CDR1 MNHEY, CDR2 SMNVEV (reference sequence). This CDR3 is 13 amino acids long. Trimming left V 6 bases short and J 1 base short, with 10 bases between. CDR3 amino acids: CASSLGPSYEQYF. The CDR3 DNA reads as TGTGCCAGCAGCTTAGGGCCATCCTACGAGCAGTACTTC.

The V gene is TRBV7-2, the J gene TRBJ1-1, with a tentative D call TRBD1 (5 bases). V lost 5 bases, J lost 4 bases, and 11 bases lay in between. CDR3 length: 13 amino acids. Germline V CDR1 and CDR2: SGHTA, FQGNSA. CDR3 sequence (DNA): TGTGCCAGCAGCGCCGGGGGGGTCACTGAAGCTTTCTTT. It codes for CASSAGGVTEAFF.

The chain combines TRBV6-5 with TRBJ2-3; D is undetermined. In germline, CDR1 is MNHEY, CDR2 SVGAGI. Trimming cost V 6 bases and J 5 bases, with 9 bases left between them. The CDR3 sequence is 12 residues long. CDR3 sequence reads: CASRGPGDTQYF. Here the CDR3 DNA reads TGTGCCAGCAGAGGTCCCGGAGATACGCAGTATTTT.

This chain joins TRBV20-1 and TRBJ1-1; 11 bases are shared with TRBD1. There are 17 residues in the CDR3. V lost 0 bases to trimming and J lost 4 bases; unmatched junction nucleotides: 10. Germline lookup yields CDR1 DFQATT and CDR2 SNEGSKA (reference sequence). In nucleotides, the CDR3 is TGCAGTGCTAGAGATCGGCCCGCGGGGACAGGGGGCACTGAAGCTTTCTTT. Translated, it gives CSARDRPAGTGGTEAFF.

This clonotype has at least ten counts. This chain connects TRBV12-3 or TRBV12-4 to TRBJ2-7, with D maybe TRBD2 (5 bases). This CDR3 region has 12 residues. V lost 7 bases and J lost 4, with 11 bases in between. The CDR3 is CASTREGYEQYF. The CDR3 DNA reads TGTGCCAGCACCCGAGAGGGATACGAGCAGTACTTC.

Ten or more counts support this clonotype. The chain employs TRBV7-2 and TRBJ2-2; 7 bases line up with TRBD2. In germline, CDR1 is SGHTA, CDR2 FQGNSA. This CDR3 region has 14 residues. V lost 3 bases, J lost 6 bases, and 4 bases stayed unmatched. The CDR3 region is CASSLGLRSGELFF. CDR3 in DNA: TGTGCCAGCAGCTTGGGACTACGCTCCGGGGAGCTGTTTTTT.

This clonotype appeared many times. A much larger clone is a single base away; this may be a read error. The rearrangement links TRBV7-3 to TRBJ1-2; D gene uncertain. Germline CDR1 reads SGHTA; CDR2 reads FQGTGA. There are 13 residues in the CDR3. Trimming took off 2 bases at V and 7 bases at J, with 11 bases between the two ends. CDR3 in amino acids: CASSLGFGGGYTF. The CDR3 DNA reads TGTGCCAGCAGCTTAGGGTTTGGCGGTGGCTACACCTTC.